This is a list of T cell receptor beta chains from one sample in a study of T cell responses to AZD1222 COVID-19 vaccine. Assay used: immunoSEQ multiplex PCR; TCRdb lists only in-frame clones, some missing. The table includes 180,000 or so clones, 90% to 95% detected once. This sample comprised peripheral blood, obtained 28 days after the second dose of the MenACWY control vaccine. The source is an adult who received the MenACWY meningococcal vaccine as a control. CDR3s include the opening cysteine and the closing phenylalanine or tryptophan. A D gene is named only where the DNA matches it firmly. A clone size is listed for some rows: how often the clone was seen (once, few, many), or a class if it is expanded.

d_gene: .; v_gene: TRBV15; j_gene: TRBJ2-7; abundance: once; CDR3aa: CATSRPSTASSYEQYF; CDR3nt: TGTGCCACCAGCAGACCCTCGACGGCAAGCTCCTACGAGCAGTACTTC
d_gene: .; v_gene: TRBV19; j_gene: TRBJ1-5; abundance: .; CDR3aa: CASSFTTGSQHF; CDR3nt: TGTGCCAGTAGTTTCACCACGGGTTCCCAGCATTTT
d_gene: TRBD1; v_gene: TRBV19; j_gene: TRBJ1-1; abundance: once; CDR3aa: CASSPQGTGGLGTEAFF; CDR3nt: TGTGCCAGTAGTCCGCAGGGGACAGGGGGCTTAGGCACTGAAGCTTTCTTT
d_gene: .; v_gene: TRBV5-1; j_gene: TRBJ1-4; abundance: .; CDR3aa: CASSRQGGGEKLFF; CDR3nt: TGCGCCAGCAGCCGGCAGGGAGGGGGTGAAAAACTGTTTTTT
d_gene: TRBD2; v_gene: TRBV7-6; j_gene: TRBJ2-1; abundance: .; CDR3aa: CASSPGGGPYNEQFF; CDR3nt: TGTGCCAGCAGTCCCGGGGGGGGCCCCTACAATGAGCAGTTCTTC
d_gene: .; v_gene: TRBV6-1; j_gene: TRBJ2-7; abundance: .; CDR3aa: CASSEPTYRVTSYEQYF; CDR3nt: TGTGCCAGCAGTGAACCCACATACAGGGTAACATCCTACGAGCAGTACTTC
d_gene: .; v_gene: TRBV4-1; j_gene: TRBJ2-5; abundance: .; CDR3aa: CASSQGRSGSGETQYF; CDR3nt: TGCGCCAGCAGCCAAGGGCGGTCCGGGAGCGGGGAGACCCAGTACTTC
d_gene: TRBD2; v_gene: TRBV19; j_gene: TRBJ2-1; abundance: once; CDR3aa: CASSSGGANEQFF; CDR3nt: TGTGCCAGTAGTAGCGGGGGGGCCAATGAGCAGTTCTTC
d_gene: TRBD2; v_gene: TRBV7-9; j_gene: TRBJ2-7; abundance: .; CDR3aa: CASTYSGGDAYEQYF; CDR3nt: TGTGCCAGCACCTATAGCGGGGGGGACGCCTACGAGCAGTACTTC
d_gene: .; v_gene: TRBV7-2; j_gene: TRBJ2-5; abundance: once; CDR3aa: CASSIPGPQVRETQYF; CDR3nt: TGTGCCAGCAGCATCCCGGGACCCCAGGTACGGGAGACCCAGTACTTC
d_gene: TRBD1; v_gene: TRBV10-3; j_gene: TRBJ1-1; abundance: .; CDR3aa: CAISGTGDTEAFF; CDR3nt: TGTGCCATCAGTGGGACAGGGGACACTGAAGCTTTCTTT
d_gene: .; v_gene: TRBV4-1; j_gene: TRBJ1-1; abundance: .; CDR3aa: CASSQDRGTEAFF; CDR3nt: TGCGCCAGCAGCCAAGACAGGGGCACTGAAGCTTTCTTT
d_gene: TRBD1; v_gene: TRBV6-5; j_gene: TRBJ1-2; abundance: .; CDR3aa: CASNTGTGNYGYTF; CDR3nt: TGTGCCAGTAATACCGGGACAGGGAATTATGGCTACACCTTC
d_gene: .; v_gene: TRBV7-8; j_gene: TRBJ1-1; abundance: .; CDR3aa: CASSLGAVMNTEAFF; CDR3nt: TGTGCCAGCAGCTTAGGAGCGGTGATGAACACTGAAGCTTTCTTT
d_gene: TRBD1; v_gene: TRBV19; j_gene: TRBJ2-7; abundance: .; CDR3aa: CASSVGQGAYEQYF; CDR3nt: TGTGCCAGTAGTGTAGGACAGGGGGCCTACGAGCAGTACTTC
d_gene: .; v_gene: TRBV29-1; j_gene: TRBJ1-3; abundance: .; CDR3aa: CSVEDGRASGNTIYF; CDR3nt: TGCAGCGTTGAAGATGGGCGGGCCTCTGGAAACACCATATATTTT
d_gene: .; v_gene: TRBV2; j_gene: TRBJ2-1; abundance: .; CDR3aa: CASSTLTRGEQFF; CDR3nt: TGTGCCAGCAGTACTTTAACACGGGGTGAGCAGTTCTTC
d_gene: .; v_gene: TRBV6-2/TRBV6-3; j_gene: TRBJ2-7; abundance: .; CDR3aa: CASSSPYEQYF; CDR3nt: TGTGCCAGCAGCTCCCCCTACGAGCAGTACTTC
d_gene: .; v_gene: TRBV15; j_gene: TRBJ2-7; abundance: .; CDR3aa: CATSRDQGYEQYF; CDR3nt: TGTGCCACCAGCAGAGATCAGGGGTACGAGCAGTACTTC
d_gene: TRBD1; v_gene: TRBV7-9; j_gene: TRBJ2-3; abundance: .; CDR3aa: CASSHTGVDTQYF; CDR3nt: TGTGCCAGCAGCCATACAGGGGTAGATACGCAGTATTTT
d_gene: .; v_gene: TRBV12-3/TRBV12-4; j_gene: TRBJ1-2; abundance: .; CDR3aa: CASNLRGQMRTF; CDR3nt: TGTGCCAGCAATTTACGGGGACAAATGCGGACCTTC
d_gene: .; v_gene: TRBV24-1; j_gene: TRBJ2-3; abundance: .; CDR3aa: CATQGTSSTDTQYF; CDR3nt: TGTGCCACCCAGGGTACTTCTAGCACAGATACGCAGTATTTT
d_gene: .; v_gene: TRBV6-5; j_gene: TRBJ1-3; abundance: .; CDR3aa: CASKPGFSGNTIYF; CDR3nt: TGTGCCAGCAAACCAGGGTTCTCTGGAAACACCATATATTTT
d_gene: .; v_gene: TRBV4-3; j_gene: TRBJ2-7; abundance: .; CDR3aa: CASSQDGGPYEQYF; CDR3nt: TGCGCCAGCAGCCAAGATGGGGGCCCCTACGAGCAGTACTTC
d_gene: TRBD2; v_gene: TRBV6-5; j_gene: TRBJ2-3; abundance: .; CDR3aa: CASSPSTSGGNTQYF; CDR3nt: TGTGCCAGCAGTCCCTCGACTAGCGGGGGAAACACGCAGTATTTT
d_gene: .; v_gene: TRBV7-9; j_gene: TRBJ2-5; abundance: .; CDR3aa: CASSFTIQETQYF; CDR3nt: TGTGCCAGCAGTTTCACGATCCAAGAGACCCAGTACTTC
d_gene: .; v_gene: TRBV18; j_gene: TRBJ2-7; abundance: .; CDR3aa: CASSQLDREQYF; CDR3nt: TGTGCCAGCTCCCAGCTCGACCGCGAGCAGTACTTC
d_gene: .; v_gene: TRBV18; j_gene: TRBJ1-1; abundance: .; CDR3aa: CASSPPTARVNTEAFF; CDR3nt: TGTGCCAGCTCACCACCGACTGCCAGGGTGAACACTGAAGCTTTCTTT
d_gene: .; v_gene: TRBV19; j_gene: TRBJ1-4; abundance: .; CDR3aa: CASSISSATNEKLFF; CDR3nt: TGTGCCAGTAGTATTTCGTCAGCAACTAATGAAAAACTGTTTTTT
d_gene: .; v_gene: TRBV7-9; j_gene: TRBJ1-1; abundance: .; CDR3aa: CASSPWTDQNTEAFF; CDR3nt: TGTGCCAGCAGCCCATGGACAGACCAAAACACTGAAGCTTTCTTT
d_gene: .; v_gene: TRBV5-6; j_gene: TRBJ1-1; abundance: .; CDR3aa: CASSLAGRNTEAFF; CDR3nt: TGTGCCAGCAGCTTGGCTGGGCGTAACACTGAAGCTTTCTTT
d_gene: TRBD1; v_gene: TRBV12-5; j_gene: TRBJ2-1; abundance: .; CDR3aa: CASGTGQGINEQFF; CDR3nt: TGTGCTAGTGGAACGGGACAGGGTATCAATGAGCAGTTCTTC
d_gene: .; v_gene: TRBV3-1/TRBV3-2; j_gene: TRBJ2-7; abundance: once; CDR3aa: CASSPGGRFREQYF; CDR3nt: TGTGCCAGCAGCCCCGGTGGCCGCTTCAGGGAGCAGTACTTC
d_gene: .; v_gene: TRBV20-1; j_gene: TRBJ2-7; abundance: .; CDR3aa: CSARDYEQYF; CDR3nt: TGCAGTGCTAGAGACTACGAGCAGTACTTC
d_gene: .; v_gene: TRBV19; j_gene: TRBJ1-1; abundance: .; CDR3aa: CASSMSGIGVRRNTEAFF; CDR3nt: TGTGCCAGTAGTATGTCAGGTATAGGGGTGAGGAGGAACACTGAAGCTTTCTTT
d_gene: TRBD2; v_gene: TRBV5-1; j_gene: TRBJ2-1; abundance: .; CDR3aa: CASSSRAGDGEQFF; CDR3nt: TGCGCCAGCAGCTCTCGGGCGGGGGACGGTGAGCAGTTCTTC
d_gene: .; v_gene: TRBV3-1/TRBV3-2; j_gene: TRBJ2-7; abundance: once; CDR3aa: CASSQDWAYEQYF; CDR3nt: TGTGCCAGCAGCCAAGATTGGGCCTACGAGCAGTACTTC
d_gene: .; v_gene: TRBV7-2; j_gene: TRBJ2-1; abundance: .; CDR3aa: CASSLAGQGSYNEQFF; CDR3nt: TGTGCCAGCAGCTTAGCGGGCCAGGGGTCCTACAATGAGCAGTTCTTC
d_gene: .; v_gene: TRBV6-4; j_gene: TRBJ1-2; abundance: .; CDR3aa: CASRAGGLRHF; CDR3nt: TGTGCCAGCAGGGCTGGGGGGTTGCGGCACTTC
d_gene: TRBD2; v_gene: TRBV11-2; j_gene: TRBJ2-1; abundance: .; CDR3aa: CASRSGTYNEQFF; CDR3nt: TGTGCCAGCAGAAGCGGGACCTACAATGAGCAGTTCTTC
d_gene: .; v_gene: TRBV4-2; j_gene: TRBJ1-1; abundance: .; CDR3aa: CASSQDLTPEAFF; CDR3nt: TGTGCCAGCAGCCAAGATTTGACACCCGAAGCTTTCTTT
d_gene: .; v_gene: TRBV14; j_gene: TRBJ1-2; abundance: .; CDR3aa: CASSQGPGMDYGYTF; CDR3nt: TGTGCCAGCAGCCAGGGCCCAGGGATGGACTATGGCTACACCTTC
d_gene: TRBD2; v_gene: TRBV9; j_gene: TRBJ2-1; abundance: .; CDR3aa: CASSVAGSGGYEQFF; CDR3nt: TGTGCCAGCAGCGTAGCGGGTAGCGGGGGGTATGAGCAGTTCTTC
d_gene: TRBD1; v_gene: TRBV5-1; j_gene: TRBJ2-7; abundance: .; CDR3aa: CASSLTRGQGRNEQYF; CDR3nt: TGCGCCAGCAGCTTGACCCGGGGACAGGGAAGGAACGAGCAGTACTTC
d_gene: .; v_gene: TRBV6-2/TRBV6-3; j_gene: TRBJ2-1; abundance: .; CDR3aa: CASSYHRDGESHEQFF; CDR3nt: TGTGCCAGCAGTTACCACCGGGACGGTGAGTCCCATGAGCAGTTCTTC